Here is one T cell receptor (beta chain) with its context. What it recognizes is unknown. With the Oncomine TCR Beta short-read assay, DNA from cultured CD4+ T cells was sequenced. Via MiXCR, TCRdb re-called the PCR reads, giving one row per CDR3 protein. The repertoire consists of 6,000 to 7,000 distinct CDR3 sequences, with around 50% occurring once and the leading ten covering 20% to 25%. Treatment defined: roughly 11-day PBMC culture with coronavirus spike peptide pools or control peptides (ViraFEST assay). Expanded clonotypes were found by TCR sequencing after peptide-pool stimulation (ViraFEST). Every positive PCR date fell between March and December 2020, earlier than the US Alpha, Beta and Delta variants. The sample is drawn from a study of vaccination and CD4 T cells after COVID-19. As for the study in general: Post-diagnosis, post-COVID samples were collected after a median approximately 110 days, ranging 35 to 161. Study findings and constraints: Detection of a median around 86% of reactive clones in convalescent patients was confined to the period after vaccination.

The V gene lost 7 bases and the J gene lost 7 bases, with 13 bases spanning the gap. Germline V CDR1 and CDR2: SQVTM, ANQGSEA. The CDR3 length is 11 residues. The J gene is TRBJ1-2, the V gene TRBV29-1; unclear D gene. This TCR came from a human donor who had recovered from COVID-19. Material: CD4+ T cells from blood, cultured in vitro. The CDR3 loop reads CSAIRAGGYTF. In DNA form, the CDR3 reads TGCAGCGCCATTCGGGCGGGTGGCTACACCTTC.